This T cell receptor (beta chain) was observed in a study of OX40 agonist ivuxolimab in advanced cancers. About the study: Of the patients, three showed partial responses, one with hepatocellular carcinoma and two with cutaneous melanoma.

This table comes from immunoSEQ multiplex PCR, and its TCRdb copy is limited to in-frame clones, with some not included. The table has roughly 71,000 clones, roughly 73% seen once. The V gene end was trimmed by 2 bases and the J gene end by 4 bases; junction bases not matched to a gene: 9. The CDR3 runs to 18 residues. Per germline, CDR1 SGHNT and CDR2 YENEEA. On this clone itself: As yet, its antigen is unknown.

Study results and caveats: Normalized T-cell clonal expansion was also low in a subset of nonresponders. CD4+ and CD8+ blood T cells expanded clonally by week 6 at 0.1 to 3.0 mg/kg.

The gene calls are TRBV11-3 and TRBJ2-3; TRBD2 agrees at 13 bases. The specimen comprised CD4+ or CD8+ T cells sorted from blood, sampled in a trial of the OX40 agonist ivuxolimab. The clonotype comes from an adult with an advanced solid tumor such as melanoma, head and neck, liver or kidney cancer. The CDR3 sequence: CASSLTGLAGSYADTQYF. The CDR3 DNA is TGTGCCAGCAGCTTAACGGGACTAGCGGGATCATACGCAGATACGCAGTATTTT.